The 29 T cell receptor beta chains reported below all come from one sample, sequenced in a study of blood T cell repertoires in COVID-19. Only in-frame clones appear in the TCRdb table, and some are missing; sequencing was by immunoSEQ multiplex PCR. The sample holds 200,000 to 250,000 clones, 85% to 90% seen once. The source material was peripheral blood. The receptors come from a woman aged 55-70 years with acute or convalescent COVID-19.

The chain combines TRBV19 with TRBJ2-7; 9 bases are shared with TRBD2. Germline V gives CDR1 LNHDA, CDR2 SQIVND (reference sequence). The V segment lost 4 bases and the J segment 0 bases; nucleotides outside the gene matches: 7. This CDR3 spans 16 amino acids. CDR3 sequence (DNA): TGTGCCAGTAGTACCATTAGCGGGGGAAGCTCCTACGAGCAGTACTTC. It specifies CASSTISGGSSYEQYF.

The sample holds one count of this clone. V gene TRBV3-1 (or the pseudogene TRBV3-2) combines with J gene TRBJ1-2; maybe TRBD1 (5 bases). V lost 5 bases and J lost 6, with 13 bases in between. The germline V gene has CDR1 LGHDT and CDR2 YNNKEL (reference sequence). The CDR3 has 13 residues. The chain's CDR3 is CASSGAYSDGYTF. CDR3 sequence (DNA): TGTGCCAGCAGCGGGGCTTACTCAGATGGCTACACCTTC.

The V call is TRBV30, the J call TRBJ1-3, with D possibly matching TRBD1 (6 bases). V dropped 4 bases and J dropped 0 bases, with 13 bases sitting between them. The CDR3 length is 15 residues. CDR1 GTSNPN and CDR2 SVGIG come from the germline V gene (reference sequence). This chain's CDR3 is CAWKEDSNSGNTIYF. The CDR3 coding sequence is TGTGCCTGGAAGGAGGACAGCAACTCTGGAAACACCATATATTTT.

This clone was seen only once. The rearrangement links TRBV5-1 to TRBJ1-2; 7 nucleotides agree with TRBD1. J gave up 6 bases and V 0 bases, and 5 bases lay outside the gene matches. Germline V lookup: CDR1 SGHRS, CDR2 YFSETQ. The CDR3 contains 14 residues. CDR3 DNA sequence: TGCGCCAGCAGCTTGGCCGTTCAGGGGGATGGCTACACCTTC. This codes for CASSLAVQGDGYTF.

The DNA of the CDR3 is TGTGCCAGCAGACCGGGACTAGCGGGGCTCGATGAGCAGTTCTTC. Its protein is CASRPGLAGLDEQFF. J is TRBJ2-1 and V is TRBV7-6, with 13 positions matching TRBD2. V lost 6 bases and J lost 8; bases outside the gene matches: 7. The CDR3 runs 15 residues. The V gene's germline CDR1 is SGHVS and CDR2 FNYEAQ. Supplemented by reference TRBV7-6 and TRBJ2-1, the full variable domain reads GAGVSQSPRYKVTKRGQDVALRCDPISGHVSLYWYRQALGQGPEFLTYFNYEAQQDKSGLPNDRFSAERPEGSISTLTIQRTEQRDSAMYRCASRPGLAGLDEQFFGPGTRLTVL.

V gene TRBV3-1 (or the pseudogene TRBV3-2) combines with J gene TRBJ1-2; TRBD1 aligns across 8 bases. This CDR3 is 14 amino acids long. CDR1 is LGHDT, CDR2 YNNKEL, per germline (reference sequence). V dropped 2 bases and J dropped 5; count of bases not matched to a gene: 4. The CDR3 protein is CASSQRDRSYGYTF. CDR3 nucleotides: TGTGCCAGCAGCCAAAGGGACAGGAGTTATGGCTACACCTTC.

This chain connects TRBV6-5 to TRBJ2-2; D ambiguous. From germline, CDR1 is MNHEY and CDR2 SVGAGI. The CDR3 is made up of 14 amino acids. V lost 8 bases and J 7 bases, leaving 17 bases between the germline ends. CDR3 nucleotides: TGTGCCAGCCGACTGGAAGTCACGGTCGGGGAGCTGTTTTTT. Its translation: CASRLEVTVGELFF.

The J gene is TRBJ2-7, the V gene TRBV6-5; tentative D call: TRBD2 (5 bases). Germline lookup yields CDR1 MNHEY and CDR2 SVGAGI. The CDR3 consists of 15 residues. The ends were cut back, 2 bases at V and 3 bases at J, with 14 bases in the middle. The CDR3 DNA follows: TGTGCCAGCAGTTACCGGGATCCCTCGAACTACGAGCAGTACTTC. It specifies CASSYRDPSNYEQYF.

This clone came up a few times. The rearrangement uses TRBV2 and TRBJ2-7; tentative D call: TRBD1 (6 bases). V lost 7 bases and J lost 0, with 13 bases in between. Looked up from germline, CDR1 is SNHLY and CDR2 is FYNNEI. The CDR3 contains 14 residues. The CDR3 spells CASKPRTDSYEQYF. The CDR3 DNA follows: TGTGCCAGCAAACCCCGGACAGACTCCTACGAGCAGTACTTC.

The chain couples TRBV30 to TRBJ1-5, with 9 nucleotides matching TRBD1. J was trimmed by 2 bases and V by 3 bases; bases with no gene match: 8. CDR3 length: 16 amino acids. Germline V gene data show CDR1 as GTSNPN and CDR2 as SVGIG (reference sequence). CDR3 nucleotides: TGTGCCTGGAGCGAGGGAAGGACAGGGGGCAATCAGCCCCAGCATTTT. Residues: CAWSEGRTGGNQPQHF.

Only a few counts were recorded for this clone. This chain joins TRBV9 and TRBJ1-6, with D maybe TRBD1 (6 bases). This CDR3 has 15 residues. Trimming removed 1 base at V and 7 bases at J, with 12 bases between. Germline V lookup: CDR1 SGDLS, CDR2 YYNGEE. The CDR3, as DNA: TGTGCCAGCAGCGTAAGTGGGGACACGAATTCACCCCTCCACTTT. This codes for CASSVSGDTNSPLHF.

V and J are TRBV3-1 (or the pseudogene TRBV3-2) and TRBJ2-1, with D unclear. CDR3 size: 15 residues. The V end was cut by 1 base, the J end by 8 bases, with 15 bases between. The germline CDR1 and CDR2 sequences are LGHDT and YNNKEL (reference sequence). Written as DNA, the CDR3 is TGTGCCAGCAGCCAAGGGCCCCTCGGGTACTATGAGCAGTTCTTC. Protein product: CASSQGPLGYYEQFF.

The rearrangement links TRBV10-1 to TRBJ2-7; D is unclear. Between the trimmed V and J ends, which lost 4 bases and 4 bases, there was a span of 11 bases. Germline CDR1 is WNHNN and CDR2 is SYGVQD (reference sequence). The CDR3 is 13 amino acids. CDR3 in amino acids: CASSAAGLYEQYF. Here the CDR3 DNA reads TGCGCCAGCAGTGCGGCAGGCCTATACGAGCAGTACTTC.

The chain has TRBV18 and TRBJ2-1; the match to TRBD2 covers 7 bases. The CDR3 is 12 residues long. The V and J ends lost 3 bases and 10 bases, in that order; junction bases with no gene match: 3. In germline, CDR1 is KGHSH, CDR2 LQKENI. The CDR3 nucleotides are TGTGCCAGCTCACCTGGAGCGGGAGAGCAGTTCTTC. The encoded protein is CASSPGAGEQFF. The full variable domain, in which reference TRBV18 and TRBJ2-1 provide the parts outside the CDR3, is NAGVMQNPRHLVRRRGQEARLRCSPMKGHSHVYWYRQLPEEGLKFMVYLQKENIIDESGMPKERFSAEFPKEGPSILRIQQVVRGDSAAYFCASSPGAGEQFFGPGTRLTVL.

J is TRBJ2-1 and V is TRBV3-1 (or the pseudogene TRBV3-2); 11 bases fit TRBD2. The V segment lost 6 bases and the J segment 0 bases; nucleotides outside the gene matches: 13. The CDR3 runs 19 residues. Germline CDR1 and CDR2: LGHDT and YNNKEL (reference sequence). The CDR3 nucleotides are TGTGCCAGCAGACCCTTTACTAGCGGGAGCCGGAGCTCCTACAATGAGCAGTTCTTC. Translation gives CASRPFTSGSRSSYNEQFF.

This rearrangement joins TRBV6-5 to TRBJ1-5, with 10 bases lining up with TRBD1. The ends lost 5 bases at V and 6 bases at J; junction bases unmatched: 7. The CDR3 totals 15 residues. CDR1 is MNHEY and CDR2 is SVGAGI in the germline V gene. For the CDR3, the DNA is TGTGCCAGCAGTCTCCTGGGACAGGGGCCTCAGCCCCAGCATTTT. Its translation is CASSLLGQGPQPQHF.

This clone was counted only a few times. The V and J genes are TRBV10-2 and TRBJ1-1; 9 bases match TRBD1. J gave up 0 bases and V 3 bases, and 5 bases lay outside the gene matches. The CDR3 is 16 residues long. Germline-derived CDR1 and CDR2 are WSHSY and SAAADI. This CDR3 is CASSDRTGVMNTEAFF. The CDR3 nucleotides read TGCGCCAGCAGTGACCGGACAGGGGTCATGAACACTGAAGCTTTCTTT.

The gene calls are TRBV7-2 and TRBJ2-1, with 7 bases aligning to TRBD2. V trimming: 3 bases; J trimming: 1 base; junction bases outside the gene matches: 9. The germline V gene encodes CDR1 SGHTA and CDR2 FQGNSA. CDR3 length: 17 amino acids. The CDR3 DNA follows: TGTGCCAGCAGCTTTGGCGGGGGTAGCGGGTCCTACAATGAGCAGTTCTTC. Translating it yields CASSFGGGSGSYNEQFF.

V usage is TRBV19 and J usage is TRBJ2-7; D unclear. Germline V gives CDR1 LNHDA, CDR2 SQIVND (reference sequence). The CDR3 loop spans 12 amino acids. V shed 8 bases and J shed 0 bases, with 8 bases lying between them. The CDR3 DNA follows: TGTGCCAGTGTGGGCGTCTCCTACGAGCAGTACTTC. Its translation is CASVGVSYEQYF.

This sequence joins TRBV5-1 and TRBJ1-1; 7 nucleotides line up with TRBD1. The CDR3 length is 16 residues. V lost 0 bases, J lost 4 bases, and 9 bases stayed unmatched. Germline CDR1 reads SGHRS; CDR2 reads YFSETQ. CDR3 sequence reads: CASSLGDRLKGTEAFF. The CDR3 DNA is TGCGCCAGCAGCTTGGGGGACAGATTAAAGGGCACTGAAGCTTTCTTT.

This clone appeared a single time. This rearrangement joins TRBV24-1 to TRBJ2-1; the match to TRBD2 covers 12 bases. The CDR3 spans 15 residues. CDR1 and CDR2 (germline): KGHDR, SFDVKD. Trimming removed 3 bases from V and 10 bases from J; junction bases left unmatched: 6. CDR3 DNA: TGTGCCACCAGTGATCCGACTAGCGGGAGATTCGAGCAGTTCTTC. Protein product: CATSDPTSGRFEQFF.

On this clone itself: Other DNA sequences in this specimen translate into the identical CDR3. The chain employs TRBV28 and TRBJ1-2, with D uncertain. This CDR3 has 11 residues. V dropped 6 bases and J dropped 5 bases, with 7 bases sitting between them. CDR1 MDHEN and CDR2 SYDVKM come from the germline V gene. The CDR3, as DNA: TGTGCCAGCAGCACGGGTTATGGCTACACCTTC. Translated, it gives CASSTGYGYTF.

The chain couples TRBV5-1 to TRBJ1-5, with a tentative D call TRBD1 (6 bases). The germline CDR1 and CDR2 sequences are SGHRS and YFSETQ. V was shortened by 0 bases and J by 6 bases, with 16 bases between the two germline ends. The CDR3 is 16 residues long. CDR3 nucleotides: TGCGCCAGCAGCTTGGGGGGCGGGGGGCCGGGTCAGCCCCAGCATTTT. Translated, it gives CASSLGGGGPGQPQHF.

The V and J genes are TRBV7-2 and TRBJ1-2; TRBD1 aligns across 7 bases. J was trimmed by 8 bases and V by 0 bases; bases with no gene match: 6. CDR3 length: 14 amino acids. CDR1 SGHTA and CDR2 FQGNSA come from the germline V gene. The CDR3 region has the DNA TGTGCCAGCAGCTTAGCCGGGACAGTGAGGGGCTACACCTTC. This translates into CASSLAGTVRGYTF.

The rearrangement links TRBV19 to TRBJ1-1; the match to TRBD1 covers 7 bases. The V gene end was trimmed by 5 bases and the J gene end by 7 bases; junction bases not matched to a gene: 10. The CDR3 consists of 14 residues. The germline gives CDR1 LNHDA, CDR2 SQIVND (reference sequence). For the CDR3, the DNA is TGTGCCAGTAGTTACAGGGGAGAAATCGGTGAAGCTTTCTTT. Protein: CASSYRGEIGEAFF.

The rearrangement links TRBV24-1 to TRBJ2-5; TRBD1 matches 9 bases. In germline, CDR1 is KGHDR, CDR2 SFDVKD. Trimming at V came to 2 bases and at J to 2 bases, leaving 5 bases not matched to a gene. This CDR3 region has 16 residues. The CDR3 DNA reads as TGTGCCACCAGTGATTCAACAGGGGGCTGGCAAGAGACCCAGTACTTC. Protein product: CATSDSTGGWQETQYF.

This clone was counted a few times. The rearrangement joins TRBV5-6 to TRBJ1-5; no clear D. Germline lookup yields CDR1 SGHDT and CDR2 YYEEEE. The CDR3 extends over 14 amino acids. Trimming cost V 2 bases and J 2 bases, with 8 bases left between them. CDR3 region: CASSLVGGNQPQHF. The CDR3 bases are TGTGCCAGCAGCTTAGTCGGAGGCAATCAGCCCCAGCATTTT.

CDR3 DNA sequence: TGTGCCAGCAGTTTAAGGGGACAGGGCACAGATACGCAGTATTTT. As protein: CASSLRGQGTDTQYF. The V call is TRBV27, the J call TRBJ2-3; 8 nucleotides align to TRBD1. The CDR3 covers 15 residues. Germline CDR1 and CDR2: MNHEY and SMNVEV (reference sequence). The V segment lost 2 bases and the J segment 1 base; nucleotides outside the gene matches: 2.

The gene calls are TRBV5-1 and TRBJ2-1; 7 positions match TRBD2. This CDR3 has 16 residues. Trimming cost V 0 bases and J 4 bases; bases outside gene matches: 7. Germline CDR1 is SGHRS and CDR2 is YFSETQ. CDR3 in amino acids: CASSLAGAGAYNEQFF. The CDR3 DNA is TGCGCCAGCAGCTTGGCCGGCGCGGGAGCTTACAATGAGCAGTTCTTC.